This T cell receptor (beta chain) was identified in a study of cytomegalovirus exposure and HLA in healthy donors. Note on this clone: What it recognizes is unknown.

Study results and limitations: Later, TCR association rates were found to vary by HLA locus, highest for DRB1 and lowest for HLA-C.

PCR involved 60 Vbeta and 13 Jbeta primers. Original processing notes: Unique TCR beta chains numbered around 80 million in a later analysis, with around 12 million shared. Measured with immunoSEQ multiplex PCR; TCRdb has only the in-frame clones, and not every one. V, J and clone size derive from that table, while D and trimming were established from the DNA sequence. The sample includes some 170,000 clones, around 80% seen only once; the top ten take about 4.5%. The material sequenced was PBMCs. The sequence derives from a man aged 40-49 years in good health and CMV-seronegative.

CDR3 sequence (DNA): TGCAGCGTCGCGACAGGGGGGTATGGCTACACCTTC. It codes for CSVATGGYGYTF. The chain recombines TRBV29-1 with TRBJ1-2; 9 bases align to TRBD1. The trim removed 6 bases at V and 5 bases at J, leaving 4 bases unmatched. The germline CDR1 and CDR2 sequences are SQVTM and ANQGSEA. The CDR3 covers 12 residues.